The clone carrying this TCR beta chain was seen once. Its antigen remains unidentified. Trimming removed 0 bases from V and 6 bases from J, with 12 bases in between. The length of the CDR3 is 15 residues. This sample is drawn from a study of siplizumab effects on memory and regulatory T cells. Study-level results: The mapping of alloreactive clones to unstimulated subsets covered only a minor fraction of them. Siplizumab produced a significant drop in alloreactive sequences attributable to unstimulated CD4+ memory cells. In unstimulated cells, naive T cells appeared more diverse than memory T cells and seemed major alloresponse contributors.

Assays examined approximately 99,000 TCR templates per sample. Sequencing used immunoSEQ multiplex PCR; TCRdb keeps in-frame clones, though not all of them. The sample shows about 87,000 clones, approximately 90% of them seen only once. The chain joins TRBV6-7 to TRBJ2-1; possibly TRBD1 for D (6 bases). TRBV6-7 is filed as an ORF, its function uncertain. The receptor was isolated from a human donor in good health. Sequenced sample: CD4+ T cells sorted from blood. The CDR3: CASSYSTQGINEQFF. CDR3 in DNA: TGTGCCAGCAGTTACTCAACACAGGGTATCAATGAGCAGTTCTTC.